The clone carrying this T cell receptor beta chain was counted a few times. It was with a sample-barcoded 5' primer and a J-beta primer mix that a second PCR of roughly 7 to 12 cycles was run. TCRdb re-called the 5' RACE reads with MiXCR, one entry per CDR3 protein. Here the sample spans approximately 1.5 million distinct CDR3 sequences, 30% to 40% being singletons. V lost 3 bases to trimming and J lost 3 bases; unmatched junction nucleotides: 8. This CDR3 has 15 residues. Germline V gene sequence: CDR1 SGDLS, CDR2 YYNGEE. The data were taken from a study of blood T cells in healthy people across ages.

The TCR sequence derives from a woman in her 30s in good health. This chain links TRBV9 with TRBJ1-2, with TRBD1 identical over 7 bases. Sequencing was done on a sample of blood. CDR3 sequence: CASSETGSKDYGYTF. In DNA, the CDR3 is TGTGCCAGCAGCGAGACAGGGTCCAAGGACTATGGCTACACCTTC.